Sequencing of this T cell receptor beta chain was carried out in a study of PD-1 blockade in classical Hodgkin lymphoma. Points from the study as a whole: CD4+ TCR diversity rose significantly by C4D1, and CD8+ TCR diversity did not. The baseline diversity of complete responders showed similarity to that of newly diagnosed patients. Initiation of nivolumab under 1 year after ASCT led to exclusion of patients.

Germline V gene data show CDR1 as SGHDN and CDR2 as FVKESK. The CDR3 has 12 residues. Trimming pared 6 bases from V and 5 bases from J, leaving 11 bases between. For this clone: Its antigen is unidentified.

Exposure to brentuximab vedotin varied, and each patient had relapsed following autologous stem cell transplantation. Applied to thawed PBMCs, magnetic negative selection was the method used to isolate CD8+ T cells. The table came from immunoSEQ multiplex PCR; TCRdb's copy has only in-frame clones and leaves some out. This sample carries about 1,900 clones, just under 85% of them seen once, and the ten largest clones take less than 9.5%. V is TRBV14 and J is TRBJ2-7; D remains unclear. This TCR derives from a human donor with classical Hodgkin lymphoma. Material: CD8+ T cells from blood, obtained at baseline. CDR3 coding DNA: TGTGCCAGCAGTCCCGGGTCTAACGAGCAGTACTTC. Its protein is CASSPGSNEQYF.